The 16 T cell receptor beta chains presented below share a single source sample, sequenced in a study of identical twins. MiXCR was run by TCRdb on the 5' RACE reads, yielding one entry per CDR3 protein. The table includes 500,000 or so distinct CDR3 sequences, less than 25% detected once. This sample was shared with a second study, whose subject was T cells expressing NK-cell markers.

Sequencing was done on a sample of CD4+ T cells sorted from blood. Every receptor here comes from a woman aged 18-29 years in good health.

This chain uses TRBV24-1 with TRBJ2-1; D remains ambiguous. This CDR3 contains 11 residues. Per germline, CDR1 KGHDR and CDR2 SFDVKD. Trimming shortened V by 12 bases and J by 11 bases, and 16 bases separated the two germline ends. The DNA of the CDR3 is TGTGCCTCCCGGACCGTTAGGCAGCAGTTCTTC. It codes for CASRTVRQQFF.

This clonotype has only a few counts. The chain employs TRBV6-1 and TRBJ2-1; TRBD2 matches 9 bases. CDR3 length: 15 residues. The germline gives CDR1 MNHNS, CDR2 SASEGT. J lost 6 bases, V lost 6 bases, and 9 bases had no gene match. The CDR3: CASSLRLAASNEQFF. The DNA for the CDR3 is TGTGCCAGCAGCCTCCGACTAGCGGCCAGCAATGAGCAGTTCTTC.

This chain joins TRBV7-9 and TRBJ1-4; no firm D call. The germline CDR1 and CDR2 sequences are SEHNR and FQNEAQ (reference sequence). V gave up 2 bases and J gave up 8 bases, with 9 bases separating them. The CDR3 contains 13 residues. In DNA form, the CDR3 reads TGTGCCAGCAGCTTACTAAGTGGAGAAAAACTGTTTTTT. Its protein is CASSLLSGEKLFF.

V and J are TRBV19 and TRBJ1-6; weak D call: TRBD1 (6 bases). Germline V gene data show CDR1 as LNHDA and CDR2 as SQIVND (reference sequence). Trimming cost V 5 bases and J 6 bases, with 14 bases left between them. The CDR3 is 15 residues long. CDR3 nucleotides: TGTGCCAGTAGTCCTTCTTGGACAGCTAATTCACCCCTCCACTTT. Its protein is CASSPSWTANSPLHF.

The rearrangement uses TRBV9 and TRBJ2-1; no reliable D call. V shed 0 bases and J shed 8 bases, with 12 bases lying between them. CDR1 and CDR2 (germline): SGDLS, YYNGEE. This CDR3 is 14 amino acids long. The CDR3 loop is CASSVGFSRDEQFF. In DNA form, the CDR3 reads TGTGCCAGCAGCGTAGGGTTCAGTCGCGATGAGCAGTTCTTC.

This CDR3 is CASSLDLPTDTQYF. In DNA, the CDR3 is TGCGCCAGCAGCTTGGACTTGCCCACAGATACGCAGTATTTT. The chain is built from TRBV5-1 and TRBJ2-3; D is uncertain. The V and J ends lost 0 bases and 2 bases respectively, with 7 bases between them. Germline V lookup: CDR1 SGHRS, CDR2 YFSETQ. CDR3 length equals 14 residues.

This clonotype was counted once. The chain carries TRBV6-1 and TRBJ2-7; unclear D gene. The V gene's germline CDR1 is MNHNS and CDR2 SASEGT. This CDR3 has 12 residues. V lost 6 bases and J 5 bases, leaving 11 bases between the germline ends. As DNA, the CDR3 is TGTGCCAGCAGCCTAGGATCCGACGAGCAGTACTTC. Protein product: CASSLGSDEQYF.

CDR3 nucleotides: TGTGCCAGCAGCTTGGGACACTCAATCAATCAGCCCCAGCATTTT. It codes for CASSLGHSINQPQHF. V and J are TRBV5-8 and TRBJ1-5; D not resolved. Germline CDR1 and CDR2: SGHTS and YDEGEE. Trimming removed 0 bases at V and 3 bases at J, with 10 bases between. The CDR3 runs to 15 residues.

This clonotype was seen only a few times. The chain couples TRBV20-1 to TRBJ2-5; D gene unclear. CDR3 length: 13 residues. The V and J ends lost 3 bases and 5 bases respectively, with 13 bases between them. Germline CDR1 reads DFQATT; CDR2 reads SNEGSKA (reference sequence). The CDR3 here is CSARIVPVETQYF. CDR3 nucleotides: TGCAGTGCTAGGATAGTTCCTGTGGAGACCCAGTACTTC.

Only a few counts were recorded for this clonotype. J is TRBJ2-7 and V is TRBV12-3 or TRBV12-4; 11 bases are shared with TRBD2. The trim removed 3 bases at V and 0 bases at J, leaving 7 bases unmatched. This CDR3 spans 17 amino acids. The DNA for the CDR3 is TGTGCCAGCAGTTTTCCGACTAGCGGGGCCAGCTCCTACGAGCAGTACTTC. Protein sequence: CASSFPTSGASSYEQYF.

In this sample, this clonotype turned up many times. The chain links TRBV12-3 or TRBV12-4 to TRBJ1-2; no reliable D call. V was trimmed by 7 bases and J by 6 bases, leaving 12 bases between them. This CDR3 is 12 amino acids long. Here the CDR3 reads CASTAGSNGYTF. CDR3 in DNA: TGTGCCAGCACCGCGGGGTCTAATGGCTACACCTTC.

CDR3 DNA: TGTGCCAGCAGCGTAGGGGGTAGCGGCGGCCCCGAGCAGTACTTC. Translated: CASSVGGSGGPEQYF. The chain couples TRBV9 to TRBJ2-7; possible D gene TRBD2, 6 bases. This CDR3 spans 15 amino acids. The V gene lost 0 bases and the J gene lost 6 bases, with 16 bases spanning the gap. Germline loops: CDR1 SGDLS, CDR2 YYNGEE.

This clonotype was counted only a few times. This chain joins TRBV7-8 and TRBJ2-7; D is possibly TRBD2 (7 bases). Germline V gene sequence: CDR1 SGHVS, CDR2 FQNEAQ. CDR3 length equals 16 residues. The V end lost 0 bases, the J end lost 0 bases, and 12 bases lay between the germline ends. The CDR3: CASSLAAGAYSYEQYF. The CDR3 bases are TGTGCCAGCAGCTTAGCGGCGGGGGCCTACTCCTACGAGCAGTACTTC.

This sequence joins TRBV20-1 and TRBJ2-5, with 13 bases that match TRBD2. V trimming: 5 bases; J trimming: 5 bases; junction bases outside the gene matches: 8. Per the germline V gene, CDR1 is DFQATT and CDR2 is SNEGSKA (reference sequence). The CDR3 is 15 amino acids. The CDR3 spells CSARTSGGLPETQYF. The CDR3 DNA reads as TGCAGTGCTCGGACTAGCGGGGGCCTCCCGGAGACCCAGTACTTC.

The rearrangement joins TRBV27 to TRBJ2-3; D unclear. The CDR3 runs 14 residues. Looked up from germline, CDR1 is MNHEY and CDR2 is SMNVEV (reference sequence). V was clipped by 0 bases and J by 0 bases, with 4 bases between them. As DNA, the CDR3 is TGTGCCAGCAGTTTATCGATAAGCACAGATACGCAGTATTTT. Encoded protein: CASSLSISTDTQYF.

This rearrangement joins TRBV10-3 to TRBJ2-7; D call uncertain. This CDR3 is built from 13 residues. V lost 0 bases and J 4 bases, leaving 7 bases between the germline ends. Germline CDR1 ENHRY, CDR2 SYGVKD. The CDR3 region has the DNA TGTGCCATCAGTGAGTCTCGGGTATACGAGCAGTACTTC. This encodes CAISESRVYEQYF.